The clone carrying this T cell receptor (beta chain) was counted ten times or more. This sample was included in a study of Graves' ophthalmopathy and Graves' hyperthyroidism. The study amplified TCR beta CDR3 regions using RNA transcripts. HTBI primers were employed in first-round RT-PCR, then a second-round multiplex PCR followed. A single record per CDR3 protein comes from TCRdb applying MiXCR to the multiplex PCR reads. The repertoire includes 230,000 or so distinct CDR3 sequences, about 46% of them detected once, and roughly half sits in the top ten. The CDR3 runs to 11 residues. CDR1 and CDR2 (germline): SGHVS, FQNEAQ. V was shortened by 5 bases and J by 4 bases, with 5 bases between the two germline ends.

The genes are TRBV7-8 and TRBJ2-5; D is undetermined. The receptor was derived from an adult man with Graves' ophthalmopathy. The sample taken for sequencing was peripheral blood. Here the CDR3 reads CASSPSETQYF. The CDR3 DNA follows: TGTGCCAGCAGCCCCTCAGAGACCCAGTACTTC.